This TCR beta chain was sequenced in a study of T cell repertoires in cytomegalovirus infection. Study details: CMV infection together with matching HLA type was indicated by public TCR beta signatures.

CDR3 size: 15 residues. V lost 6 bases and J lost 2, with 15 bases in between. The V gene's germline CDR1 is MDHEN and CDR2 SYDVKM. There are a few counts of this clonotype. The antigen is unknown. TCRdb reprocessed the reads with MiXCR, giving one entry per CDR3 protein. The data contain 90,000 to 120,000 distinct CDR3 sequences, roughly 41% of them seen just once; the ten biggest clones take up about two thirds. The chain combines TRBV28 with TRBJ2-3; D unclear. The sequenced sample was CD8+ T cells from cultured PBMCs, obtained from culture after CMV antigen stimulation. This clonotype was sampled from a human donor in good health (CMV status not recorded). Some clones in this sample may be carry-over from other donors' samples. As DNA, the CDR3 is TGTGCCAGCAGGCCCTATCGGTTGGACACAGATACGCAGTATTTT. Its protein is CASRPYRLDTDTQYF.